One and the same sample provided the 30 T cell receptor beta chains below, sequenced in a study of CD8 T cells in ankylosing spondylitis. From the 5' RACE reads, TCRdb called clonotypes with MiXCR, one entry per CDR3 protein. Of 200,000 to 250,000 distinct CDR3 sequences detected, under 12% appear once; the ten largest clones hold around a fifth. Sequencing input: blood, either unsorted or a sorted T cell fraction (not recorded which). These receptors were taken from a male donor with ankylosing spondylitis or in good health (not recorded which).

This clonotype was detected a few times. The chain has TRBV4-2 and TRBJ1-4, with no clear D. Germline assignment: CDR1 LGHNA and CDR2 YNFKEQ. V lost 0 bases to trimming and J lost 5 bases, with 10 bases between them. The CDR3 totals 15 residues. CDR3 protein: CASSQEAGTNEKLFF. CDR3 sequence (DNA): TGTGCCAGCAGCCAAGAAGCTGGAACGAATGAAAAACTGTTTTTT.

This rearrangement joins TRBV7-2 to TRBJ2-2, with no clear D. Germline V gene data show CDR1 as SGHTA and CDR2 as FQGNSA. Trimming stripped 3 bases from V and 6 bases from J, with 8 bases between. This CDR3 region has 13 residues. CDR3 nucleotides: TGTGCCAGCAGCTTTAGTCAGGCCGGGGAGCTGTTTTTT. It yields the protein CASSFSQAGELFF.

This clonotype has ten or more counts. The rearrangement links TRBV9 to TRBJ2-1; TRBD1 matches 7 bases. CDR1 and CDR2 (germline): SGDLS, YYNGEE. CDR3 length: 15 residues. J was trimmed by 7 bases and V by 7 bases; bases with no gene match: 14. In DNA, the CDR3 is TGTGCCAGCCGACCCCAGACAGGGAAAGGAAATGAGCAGTTCTTC. Translation: CASRPQTGKGNEQFF.

This clonotype was detected ten times or more. This chain connects TRBV20-1 to TRBJ2-1; 12 nucleotides match TRBD1. Germline V lookup: CDR1 DFQATT, CDR2 SNEGSKA (reference sequence). The CDR3 is 14 residues long. The trim removed 5 bases at V and 9 bases at J, leaving 8 bases unmatched. Here the CDR3 DNA reads TGCAGTGCTGACCCCGGGACAGGGGGCTTTGAGCAGTTCTTC. Translated, it gives CSADPGTGGFEQFF.

This clonotype has a count of ten or more. The chain recombines TRBV12-3 or TRBV12-4 with TRBJ1-1, with TRBD1 matching 8 bases. V shed 7 bases, J shed 5 bases, and the junction held 9 bases outside the gene matches. The CDR3 runs to 14 residues. CDR3 sequence: CASTFRGRITEAFF. The CDR3, as DNA: TGTGCCAGCACTTTCAGGGGGCGAATTACTGAAGCTTTCTTT.

The chain has TRBV7-3 and TRBJ2-5; TRBD2 matches at 16 bases. This CDR3 region has 17 residues. J gave up 4 bases and V 4 bases, and 6 bases lay outside the gene matches. Germline values: CDR1 SGHTA, CDR2 FQGTGA. The CDR3 DNA reads as TGTGCCAGCAGCTACACCGGGACTAGCGGGGGGGCAGAGACCCAGTACTTC. Its translation is CASSYTGTSGGAETQYF.

V gene TRBV6-5 combines with J gene TRBJ2-2; D might be TRBD2 (6 bases). CDR1 is MNHEY, CDR2 SVGAGI, per germline. Trimming took off 2 bases at V and 6 bases at J, with 16 bases between the two ends. This CDR3 is 16 amino acids long. The CDR3 loop is CASSYKNPGDAGELFF. CDR3 nucleotides: TGTGCCAGCAGTTACAAGAATCCGGGGGATGCCGGGGAGCTGTTTTTT.

This clonotype was seen at least ten times. This rearrangement joins TRBV11-1 to TRBJ1-5; weak D call: TRBD1 (5 bases). The CDR3 length is 18 residues. V was clipped by 1 base and J by 1 base, with 17 bases between them. Germline V gene sequence: CDR1 SGHAT, CDR2 FQDESV (reference sequence). The chain's CDR3 is CASSLDPRREGSNQPQHF. The DNA for the CDR3 is TGTGCCAGCAGCTTAGACCCTCGTAGGGAGGGGAGCAATCAGCCCCAGCATTTT.

The chain joins TRBV7-2 to TRBJ1-2; 8 nucleotides line up with TRBD1. The germline CDR1 and CDR2 sequences are SGHTA and FQGNSA. J gave up 3 bases and V 5 bases, and 8 bases lay outside the gene matches. This CDR3 is 15 amino acids long. CDR3 sequence (DNA): TGTGCCAGCAGCCAGAACAGGGGGGCTGACTATGGCTACACCTTC. Translated, it gives CASSQNRGADYGYTF. The whole variable domain, filled in from reference TRBV7-2 and TRBJ1-2, reads GAGVSQSPSNKVTEKGKDVELRCDPISGHTALYWYRQSLGQGLEFLIYFQGNSAPDKSGLPSDRFSAERTGGSVSTLTIQRTQQEDSAVYLCASSQNRGADYGYTFGSGTRLTVV.

The V and J genes are TRBV12-3 or TRBV12-4 and TRBJ1-4; D may be TRBD1 (6 bases). Trimming shortened V by 5 bases and J by 3 bases, and 10 bases separated the two germline ends. CDR3 length: 14 residues. CDR3 sequence reads: CASSPRTANEKLFF. CDR3 DNA sequence: TGTGCCAGCAGTCCCCGGACAGCTAATGAAAAACTGTTTTTT.

Many counts were recorded for this clonotype. The V and J genes are TRBV5-1 and TRBJ1-3; D is unclear. Trimming removed 0 bases from V and 4 bases from J, with 8 bases in between. Germline assignment: CDR1 SGHRS and CDR2 YFSETQ. The CDR3 spans 14 residues. CDR3 DNA: TGCGCCAGCAGCTTGGTTACAGAAGGAAACACCATATATTTT. The encoded protein is CASSLVTEGNTIYF.

This clonotype was seen repeatedly, ten times or more. The rearrangement joins TRBV7-9 to TRBJ1-1; TRBD1 matches at 7 bases. Germline loops: CDR1 SEHNR, CDR2 FQNEAQ (reference sequence). V was clipped by 5 bases and J by 11 bases; unmatched bases: 8. This CDR3 contains 12 residues. In DNA, the CDR3 is TGTGCCAGCAGCACGGGACAGCCGAAGGCTTTCTTT. It is translated as CASSTGQPKAFF.

This clonotype was found many times. The chain recombines TRBV6-5 with TRBJ1-2, with 7 bases matching TRBD1. Germline values: CDR1 MNHEY, CDR2 SVGAGI. The CDR3 runs 16 residues. Trimming took 0 bases from V and 0 from J; bases not matched to a gene: 4. The CDR3 sequence is CASSYSGQLANYGYTF. As DNA, the CDR3 is TGTGCCAGCAGTTACTCGGGACAGCTTGCTAACTATGGCTACACCTTC.

The chain employs TRBV7-6 and TRBJ2-7; 10 nucleotides match TRBD2. The CDR3 extends over 15 amino acids. V gave up 1 base and J gave up 7 bases; unmatched junction bases: 7. The germline V gene has CDR1 SGHVS and CDR2 FNYEAQ. The CDR3 coding sequence is TGTGCCAGCAGCTTAGTGGAGCGGGGGGGCCAGGAGCAGTACTTC. It is translated as CASSLVERGGQEQYF.

This clonotype appeared a few times. The rearrangement uses TRBV7-8 and TRBJ2-2, with TRBD1 as a possible D gene (6 bases). Germline loops: CDR1 SGHVS, CDR2 FQNEAQ. V gave up 5 bases and J gave up 4 bases, with 11 bases separating them. There are 14 residues in the CDR3. CDR3 in DNA: TGTGCCAGCAGCATCGGACAGCCCACCGGGGAGCTGTTTTTT. Amino acid sequence: CASSIGQPTGELFF.

The table lists this clonotype with many counts. The gene calls are TRBV12-3 or TRBV12-4 and TRBJ2-2; 7 nucleotides align to TRBD1. The CDR3 runs to 14 residues. V lost 3 bases and J lost 11; bases outside the gene matches: 9. The CDR3 is CASSFSGGPRELFF. Written as DNA, the CDR3 is TGTGCCAGCAGTTTCTCAGGGGGTCCCCGAGAGCTGTTTTTT.

With respect to this clonotype: Its ends do not fully match the called genes, so a read error is possible. The CDR3 reads CCAPGGLRGGASYEQYF. CDR3 nucleotide sequence: TGCTGTGCCCCTGGGGGTTTAAGGGGCGGGGCTTCCTACGAGCAGTACTTC. This chain joins TRBV20-1 and TRBJ2-7; D might be TRBD2 (6 bases). The CDR3 totals 17 residues. Looked up from germline, CDR1 is DFQATT and CDR2 is SNEGSKA (reference sequence).

This clonotype was observed at least ten times. The chain combines TRBV3-1 with TRBJ1-2, with D perhaps TRBD1 (5 bases). The CDR3 is 17 residues long. CDR1 and CDR2 from the germline V gene are LGHDT and YNNKEL (reference sequence). Trimming pared 5 bases from V and 4 bases from J, leaving 23 bases between. The CDR3 nucleotides read TGTGCCAGCAGCTCCCTACCTTCGGCAGGGCACCCCTATGGCTACACCTTC. This encodes CASSSLPSAGHPYGYTF.

This chain connects TRBV20-1 to TRBJ2-2, with D perhaps matching TRBD1 (6 bases). This CDR3 has 15 amino acids. V gave up 0 bases and J gave up 6 bases, with 14 bases separating them. The V gene's germline CDR1 is DFQATT and CDR2 SNEGSKA (reference sequence). The CDR3 protein is CSARDHLGAPGELFF. Written as DNA, the CDR3 is TGCAGTGCTAGAGATCATCTGGGGGCCCCCGGGGAGCTGTTTTTT.

This clonotype was found a few times. V usage is TRBV29-1 and J usage is TRBJ2-2; possible D gene TRBD2, 6 bases. Germline V lookup: CDR1 SQVTM, CDR2 ANQGSEA. The CDR3 runs 13 residues. Trimming left V 7 bases short and J 6 bases short, with 15 bases between. The CDR3 protein is CSARDFSPGELFF. CDR3 in DNA: TGCAGCGCAAGGGACTTCTCCCCCGGGGAGCTGTTTTTT.

This clonotype was observed many times. V usage is TRBV5-1 and J usage is TRBJ1-1, with 7 positions matching TRBD1. CDR3 length: 15 residues. Per germline, CDR1 SGHRS and CDR2 YFSETQ. The J segment lost 1 base and the V segment lost 9 bases, leaving 12 bases of the junction unmatched. The CDR3 DNA sequence: TGCGCCAAGATTCCGGCCGGGACAGAGAACACTGAAGCTTTCTTT. This sequence encodes CAKIPAGTENTEAFF.

This clonotype has ten or more counts. J is TRBJ2-7 and V is TRBV5-1, with 8 positions matching TRBD1. Germline values: CDR1 SGHRS, CDR2 YFSETQ. V lost 2 bases, J lost 0 bases, and 7 bases stayed unmatched. The CDR3 consists of 16 residues. CDR3 in DNA: TGCGCCAGCAGCTTAGATGGGACAGGATCCTCCTACGAGCAGTACTTC. It encodes CASSLDGTGSSYEQYF.

There are many counts of this clonotype. The chain has TRBV7-2 and TRBJ2-1, with 7 nucleotides matching TRBD2. CDR3 length: 15 amino acids. Germline lookup yields CDR1 SGHTA and CDR2 FQGNSA. V lost 5 bases, J lost 5 bases, and 9 bases stayed unmatched. The CDR3 nucleotides are TGTGCCAGCAGCCTTGGACTAGGAGAGAACAATGAGCAGTTCTTC. It yields the protein CASSLGLGENNEQFF.

The chain recombines TRBV4-2 with TRBJ1-5; 8 bases fit TRBD1. V dropped 3 bases and J dropped 8; count of bases not matched to a gene: 6. The CDR3 is 14 residues long. CDR1 and CDR2 from the germline V gene are LGHNA and YNFKEQ. CDR3 nucleotides: TGTGCCAGCAGCCAGAACAGGGGGGAAGAGCCCCAGCATTTT. This encodes CASSQNRGEEPQHF.

The chain is built from TRBV7-2 and TRBJ2-5; 12 positions match TRBD2. The CDR3 runs to 16 residues. J gave up 2 bases and V 5 bases, and 6 bases lay outside the gene matches. The germline V gene has CDR1 SGHTA and CDR2 FQGNSA. The CDR3: CASSLGTSGRQETQYF. Here the CDR3 DNA reads TGTGCCAGCAGCCTCGGGACTAGCGGGCGGCAAGAGACCCAGTACTTC.

This clonotype was detected many times. This sequence joins TRBV5-1 and TRBJ2-1, with 11 positions matching TRBD1. CDR1 and CDR2 from the germline V gene are SGHRS and YFSETQ. After removal of 5 bases from V and 5 bases from J, the junction contained 6 bases not matched to a gene. The CDR3 is 15 amino acids. The CDR3 coding sequence is TGCGCCAGCAGTGGGGGACAGGGGGTCCACAATGAGCAGTTCTTC. This codes for CASSGGQGVHNEQFF.

This clonotype appeared a few times. The chain recombines TRBV18 with TRBJ1-6; 7 nucleotides line up with TRBD1. Trimming removed 2 bases from V and 10 bases from J; junction bases left unmatched: 5. Germline-derived CDR1 and CDR2 are KGHSH and LQKENI. The CDR3 extends over 14 amino acids. The CDR3, as DNA: TGTGCCAGCTCACCAGGGTCCAGGGGGTCACCCCTCCACTTT. Translated, it gives CASSPGSRGSPLHF.

The chain uses TRBV4-2 and TRBJ2-1, with 13 nucleotides matching TRBD2. Per the germline V gene, CDR1 is LGHNA and CDR2 is YNFKEQ. The CDR3 runs 15 residues. The trim removed 7 bases at V and 6 bases at J, leaving 6 bases unmatched. DNA of the CDR3: TGTGCCAGCACGCTTACTAGCGGGGGGGCCAATGAGCAGTTCTTC. Translating it yields CASTLTSGGANEQFF.

Many counts were recorded for this clonotype. The rearrangement uses TRBV5-1 and TRBJ2-3; D is perhaps TRBD1 or TRBD2 (6 bases each). Trimming removed 4 bases at V and 1 base at J, with 16 bases between. The germline CDR1 and CDR2 sequences are SGHRS and YFSETQ. CDR3 length: 16 residues. This CDR3 is CASSGNREDGTDTQYF. In nucleotides, the CDR3 is TGCGCCAGCAGCGGAAACAGGGAGGATGGCACAGATACGCAGTATTTT.

Many counts were recorded for this clonotype. CDR3: CSAGQGRETQYF. CDR3 in DNA: TGCAGTGCTGGACAGGGGAGAGAGACCCAGTACTTC. The rearrangement links TRBV20-1 to TRBJ2-5, with 9 bases that match TRBD1. The CDR3 spans 12 residues. J was trimmed by 4 bases and V by 5 bases; bases with no gene match: 2. The germline gives CDR1 DFQATT, CDR2 SNEGSKA (reference sequence).